The rows below give T cell receptor beta chains drawn from one sample of a study of early T cells in non-severe SARS-CoV-2 infection. Using its own MiXCR run on the 5' RACE reads, TCRdb lists one record per CDR3 protein. The sample holds 20,000 to 30,000 distinct CDR3 sequences, 4% to 4.5% seen once. Sequencing was carried out using whole blood. These receptors were taken from an adult who was a healthcare worker with PCR-confirmed SARS-CoV-2 infection or an uninfected control (not recorded which). Both conserved end residues are part of each CDR3. The order of the fields is V gene, J gene, clone size, D gene, CDR3 DNA, CDR3 protein. A D gene is named only where the DNA matches it firmly. The size entry is marked missing in some rows and otherwise reads once, few, many or a size class.

TRBV29-1	TRBJ2-1	.	.	TGCAGCGTTGATAAGGGGCAGTCAAATGAGCAGTTCTTC	CSVDKGQSNEQFF
TRBV6-2/TRBV6-3	TRBJ2-1	many	.	TGTGCCAGCAGACCGGACAGTTACAATGAGCAGTTCTTC	CASRPDSYNEQFF
TRBV7-2	TRBJ2-3	many	TRBD2	TGTGCCAGCAGCTTGATTGCGGGAGTGGGAGATACGCAGTATTTT	CASSLIAGVGDTQYF
TRBV27	TRBJ1-5	many	.	TGTGCCAGCCCGGACGGAAGTTATAGCAATCAGCCCCAGCATTTT	CASPDGSYSNQPQHF
TRBV7-9	TRBJ1-1	.	.	TGTGCCAGCAGCCCCGGGGCGGAAGCTTTCTTT	CASSPGAEAFF
TRBV12-3/TRBV12-4	TRBJ2-5	many	.	TGTGCCAGCAGTATCCGGACCCCGACCCAGTACTTC	CASSIRTPTQYF
TRBV6-1	TRBJ2-7	many	TRBD1	TGTGCCAGCAGCCCCAGGGGGACAGGAGCCTACGAGCAGTACTTC	CASSPRGTGAYEQYF
TRBV24-1	TRBJ1-5	many	TRBD1	TGTGCCACCAGTGATCCGACAGGGAGTCAGCCCCAGCATTTT	CATSDPTGSQPQHF
TRBV2	TRBJ2-1	.	TRBD2	TGTGCCAGCAGTCCTTTAGCGGGAGTAAGAAATGAGCAGTTCTTC	CASSPLAGVRNEQFF
TRBV6-5	TRBJ2-1	many	.	TGTGCCAGCAGTTACTGGGATGGGGGGGCGAACTACAATGAGCAGTTCTTC	CASSYWDGGANYNEQFF
TRBV3-1	TRBJ2-7	.	.	TGTGCCAGCAGCCAAGATGGGAACTACTACGAGCAGTACTTC	CASSQDGNYYEQYF
TRBV18	TRBJ2-2	.	TRBD1	TGTGCCAGCTCACCAGGACAGGGGATCGGGGAGCTGTTTTTT	CASSPGQGIGELFF
TRBV6-5	TRBJ1-5	many	TRBD1	TGTGCCAGCAGTAGGACAGGGGGCGGTCAGCCCCAGCATTTT	CASSRTGGGQPQHF
TRBV7-6	TRBJ2-5	many	.	TGTGCCAGCAGCCCACTGGCTCAGGGGAGGGCTGGAGAGACCCAGTACTTC	CASSPLAQGRAGETQYF
TRBV28	TRBJ2-7	many	.	TGTGCCAGCAGTTTAGGGCAGGATTCCTACGAGCAGTACTTC	CASSLGQDSYEQYF
TRBV7-8	TRBJ2-5	many	.	TGTGCCAGCAGCTTAGGCGGGGCCGGGGACCAGTACTTC	CASSLGGAGDQYF
TRBV15	TRBJ1-1	.	.	TGTGCCACCAGCAGAGATACGGGGGGTAGGAACACTGAAGCTTTCTTT	CATSRDTGGRNTEAFF
TRBV5-1	TRBJ1-1	many	.	TGCGCCAGCAGCTTGGTGGAGGGCAGAGGCGGAACTGAAGCTTTCTTT	CASSLVEGRGGTEAFF
TRBV28	TRBJ2-1	many	TRBD2	TGTGCCAGCAGTTCGGCCGGGACTAGGGTCTACAATGAGCAGTTCTTC	CASSSAGTRVYNEQFF
TRBV29-1	TRBJ1-1	many	TRBD1	TGCAGCGCCGCTCAGGGGGCGGCTCTGGACACTGAAGCTTTCTTT	CSAAQGAALDTEAFF
TRBV6-1	TRBJ1-1	many	.	TGTGCCAGCAACCCCCAGGAGAGGAACACTGAAGCTTTCTTT	CASNPQERNTEAFF
TRBV5-4	TRBJ2-2	.	.	TGTGCCAGCAGCGTAAAGGGACAAAACACCGGGGAGCTGTTTTTT	CASSVKGQNTGELFF
TRBV4-1	TRBJ2-7	many	.	TGCGCCAGCAGCCAATTACGAGGGAGTGGGTACGAGCAGTACTTC	CASSQLRGSGYEQYF
TRBV5-4	TRBJ2-1	many	TRBD2	TGTGCCAGCAGCCCCAGGACTAGCGGGAGGGGATACAATGAGCAGTTCTTC	CASSPRTSGRGYNEQFF
TRBV7-9	TRBJ2-7	many	.	TGTGCCAGCAGCTTAGTTTCGAGCTCCTACGAGCAGTACTTC	CASSLVSSSYEQYF
TRBV20-1	TRBJ2-7	many	TRBD2	TGCAGTGCTAGAGTCCATGGGGGAGGGGCCCCCTACGAGCAGTACTTC	CSARVHGGGAPYEQYF
TRBV27	TRBJ2-7	many	TRBD2	TGTGCCAGCAGTATTAGCGGGAGGGTAGACGAGCAGTACTTC	CASSISGRVDEQYF
TRBV20-1	TRBJ2-7	.	.	TGCAGTGCTAGAGTACGGTCTAGAGCTTACGAGCAGTACTTC	CSARVRSRAYEQYF
TRBV2	TRBJ2-7	.	.	TGTGCCAGCAGTAGCGACCCAGCTTCCTACGAGCAGTACTTC	CASSSDPASYEQYF
TRBV28	TRBJ2-7	few	.	TGTGCCAGCTCTTCGGTCGGGGGCGAGCAGTACTTC	CASSSVGGEQYF
TRBV5-1	TRBJ2-3	few	.	TGCGCCAGCAGCCCCGGGGGAACTAGCACAGATACGCAGTATTTT	CASSPGGTSTDTQYF
TRBV20-1	TRBJ2-1	many	TRBD1	TGCAGTGCGAAGAGGGGGCTAGACGCCTCCAATGAGCAGTTCTTC	CSAKRGLDASNEQFF
TRBV7-2	TRBJ1-5	many	.	TGTGCCAGCAGCGCCCAAATGGGGGGTCATCAGCCCCAGCATTTT	CASSAQMGGHQPQHF
TRBV5-1	TRBJ2-3	many	.	TGCGCCAGCAGCTTGGTTCGTGGCGCAGATACGCAGTATTTT	CASSLVRGADTQYF
TRBV5-1	TRBJ2-5	many	TRBD2	TGCGCCAGCAGCCTGGAACTAGCGGGAGAAGAGACCCAGTACTTC	CASSLELAGEETQYF
TRBV11-2	TRBJ2-7	many	TRBD1	TGTGCCAGCAGCTTAGGGACAGGCTACGAGCAGTACTTC	CASSLGTGYEQYF
TRBV7-9	TRBJ1-3	.	TRBD1	TGTGCCAGCAGCCAGACAGGGACTGGAAACACCATATATTTT	CASSQTGTGNTIYF
TRBV20-1	TRBJ2-3	many	.	TGCAGTGCTAGAATAGGGGGCACAGATACGCAGTATTTT	CSARIGGTDTQYF
TRBV4-2	TRBJ2-7	many	.	TGTGCCAGCAGCCAAGAGGGACGACTACAGGAGAGACAGTACTTC	CASSQEGRLQERQYF
TRBV20-1	TRBJ2-2	many	.	TGCAGTGCGGGACCGAACACCGGGGAGCTGTTTTTT	CSAGPNTGELFF
TRBV12-3/TRBV12-4	TRBJ2-3	.	TRBD1	TGTGCCAGCAGTTTACGAGGGGGCCCAGATACGCAGTATTTT	CASSLRGGPDTQYF
TRBV30	TRBJ2-3	many	.	TGTGCCTGGAGTGGGTTTGATACGCAGTATTTT	CAWSGFDTQYF
TRBV7-3	TRBJ2-7	many	.	TGTGCCAGCAGCCCCACCGGGACACCTCGATACGAGCAGTACTTC	CASSPTGTPRYEQYF
TRBV6-4	TRBJ2-1	.	TRBD2	TGTGCCAGCAGTGACGGGACTAGTGGCAATGAGCAGTTCTTC	CASSDGTSGNEQFF
TRBV2	TRBJ2-3	many	TRBD2	TGTGCCAGCAGCCCGGGACTAGCGGGAGAGACGCAGTATTTT	CASSPGLAGETQYF
TRBV9	TRBJ2-3	.	TRBD1	TGTGCCAGCAGCCCCGACAGGGGAGTCACAGATACGCAGTATTTT	CASSPDRGVTDTQYF
TRBV3-1	TRBJ2-7	many	.	TGTGCCAGCAGCCAAGATCCGGTCAGCTCCTACGAGCAGTACTTC	CASSQDPVSSYEQYF
TRBV5-1	TRBJ2-5	many	TRBD2	TGCGCCAGCAGCTTTACCGGGACTAGCGGGGGGTCAGAGACCCAGTACTTC	CASSFTGTSGGSETQYF
TRBV7-9	TRBJ2-3	.	.	TGTGCCACCCGGGACGGTAGCACAGATACGCAGTATTTT	CATRDGSTDTQYF
TRBV5-1	TRBJ2-3	many	TRBD2	TGCGCCAGCAGCTTGGGGGACTACACAGATACGCAGTATTTT	CASSLGDYTDTQYF
TRBV7-2	TRBJ2-1	many	TRBD2	TGTGTCAGCACCGATGGACTAGCGGGGTGGAATGAGCAGTTCTTC	CVSTDGLAGWNEQFF
TRBV11-2	TRBJ2-6	.	.	TGTGCCGCCGAGGCCTCTGGGGCCAACGTCCTGACTTTC	CAAEASGANVLTF
TRBV14	TRBJ2-1	many	.	TGTGCCAGCAGCCAAATCTTCCGCGATGAGCAGTTCTTC	CASSQIFRDEQFF
TRBV5-1	TRBJ2-1	.	TRBD1	TGCGCCAGCAGCTTGGACCCCGGGACAGGGGGAAGGGAGCAGTTCTTC	CASSLDPGTGGREQFF
TRBV4-1	TRBJ2-7	few	TRBD1	TGCGCCAGCAGCCAAGGGACGCCCGACAGGGCCCCCTACGAGCAGTACTTC	CASSQGTPDRAPYEQYF
TRBV14	TRBJ2-1	many	.	TGTGCCAGCAGCCCGGCTAGCGCGTACAATGAGCAGTTCTTC	CASSPASAYNEQFF
TRBV20-1	TRBJ2-7	medium-sized	.	TGCAGTGCCGCCCCCTCCGGGACTCCCGTGCCGCTGGAGCAGTACTTC	CSAAPSGTPVPLEQYF
TRBV27	TRBJ2-5	many	TRBD1	TGTGCCAGCAGTTTACGGGACAGGGCGCAAGAGACCCAGTACTTC	CASSLRDRAQETQYF
TRBV20-1	TRBJ1-6	few	.	TGCAGTGCTAGAGATACCGGAATTGGATCACCCCTCCACTTT	CSARDTGIGSPLHF